This T cell receptor beta chain was recorded in a study of blood T cell repertoires in COVID-19. Across the whole study: From the United States, Italy and Spain came samples of acute and convalescent COVID-19.

Germline trimming cut 3 bases from V and 2 bases from J; bases unmatched to any gene: 7. This CDR3 comprises 18 residues. The germline V gene encodes CDR1 SGHAT and CDR2 FQNNGV. Cohorts were determined from participant-reported clinical history. In Cohort 3, a recovered donor had either two negative PCRs, clearance, or symptom resolution. The table lists this clone with a count of one. Sequenced by immunoSEQ multiplex PCR; TCRdb stores in-frame clones only, minus some. The sample consists of around 190,000 clones, approximately 84% of them appearing once. The chain has TRBV11-2 and TRBJ2-7; 16 bases align to TRBD2. The TCR originated in a young woman who had recovered from COVID-19. Sequencing was done on a sample of PBMCs or T cells enriched from blood (not recorded which). CDR3 DNA: TGTGCCAGCAGCTTCACCTCCGGGACTAGCGGGGGGGCCTACGAGCAGTACTTC. Encoded protein: CASSFTSGTSGGAYEQYF.